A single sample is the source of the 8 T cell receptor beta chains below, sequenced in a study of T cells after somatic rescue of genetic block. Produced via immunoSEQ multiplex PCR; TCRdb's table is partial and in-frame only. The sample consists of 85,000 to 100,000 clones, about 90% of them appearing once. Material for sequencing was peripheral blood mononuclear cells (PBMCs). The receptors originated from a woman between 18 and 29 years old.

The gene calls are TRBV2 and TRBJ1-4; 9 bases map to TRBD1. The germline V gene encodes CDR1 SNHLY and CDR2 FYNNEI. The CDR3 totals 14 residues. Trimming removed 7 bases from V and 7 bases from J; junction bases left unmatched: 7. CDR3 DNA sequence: TGTGCCAGCACTTCGGACAGGGGATCTGAAAAACTGTTTTTT. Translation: CASTSDRGSEKLFF.

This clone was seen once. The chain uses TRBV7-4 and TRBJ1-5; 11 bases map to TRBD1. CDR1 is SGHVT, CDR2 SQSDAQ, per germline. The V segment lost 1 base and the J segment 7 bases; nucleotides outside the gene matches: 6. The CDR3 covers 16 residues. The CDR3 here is CASSLGDRGCEQPQHF. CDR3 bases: TGTGCCAGCAGCTTAGGGGACAGGGGGTGCGAGCAGCCCCAGCATTTT.

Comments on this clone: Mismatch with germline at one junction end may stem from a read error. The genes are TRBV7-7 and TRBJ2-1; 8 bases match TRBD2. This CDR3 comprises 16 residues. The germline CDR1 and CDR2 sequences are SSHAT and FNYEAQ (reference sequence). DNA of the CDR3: TGTGCTAGCAGCTTAGCGGGAACTAGCGGCTTCAATGAGCAGTTCTTC. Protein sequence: CASSLAGTSGFNEQFF. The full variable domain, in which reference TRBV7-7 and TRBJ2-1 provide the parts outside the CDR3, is GAGVSQSPRYKVTKRGQDVTLRCDPISSHATLYWYQQALGQGPEFLTYFNYEAQPDKSGLPSDRFSAERPEGSISTLTIQRTEQRDSAMYRCASSLAGTSGFNEQFFGPGTRLTVL.

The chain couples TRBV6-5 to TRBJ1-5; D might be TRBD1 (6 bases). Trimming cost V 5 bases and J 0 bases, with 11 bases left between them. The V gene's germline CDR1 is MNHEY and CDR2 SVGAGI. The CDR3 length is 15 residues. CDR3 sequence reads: CASSVRGDSNQPQHF. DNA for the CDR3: TGTGCCAGCAGTGTCAGGGGTGATAGCAATCAGCCCCAGCATTTT.

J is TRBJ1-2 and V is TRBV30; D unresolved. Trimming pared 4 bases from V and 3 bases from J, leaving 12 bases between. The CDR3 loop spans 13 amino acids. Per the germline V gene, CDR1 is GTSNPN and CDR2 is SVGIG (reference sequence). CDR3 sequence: CAWNPGTYYGYTF. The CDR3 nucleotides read TGTGCCTGGAACCCGGGCACCTACTATGGCTACACCTTC.

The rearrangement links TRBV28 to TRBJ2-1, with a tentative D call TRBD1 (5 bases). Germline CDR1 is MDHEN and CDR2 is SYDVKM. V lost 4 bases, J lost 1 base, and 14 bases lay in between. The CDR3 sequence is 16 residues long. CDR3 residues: CASSSGADNSYNEQFF. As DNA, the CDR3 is TGTGCCAGCAGTTCTGGGGCAGACAATTCCTACAATGAGCAGTTCTTC.

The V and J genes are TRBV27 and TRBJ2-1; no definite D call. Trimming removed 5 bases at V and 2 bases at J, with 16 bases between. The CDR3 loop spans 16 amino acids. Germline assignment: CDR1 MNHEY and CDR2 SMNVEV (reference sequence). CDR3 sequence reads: CASSLSILGPYNEQFF. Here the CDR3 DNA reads TGTGCCAGCAGTCTCTCCATCCTGGGCCCCTACAATGAGCAGTTCTTC.

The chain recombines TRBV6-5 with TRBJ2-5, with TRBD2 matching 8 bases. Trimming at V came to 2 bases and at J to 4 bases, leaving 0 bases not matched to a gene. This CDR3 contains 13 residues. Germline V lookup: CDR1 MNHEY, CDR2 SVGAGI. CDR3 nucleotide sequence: TGTGCCAGCAGTTACCTAGCGGGAGAGACCCAGTACTTC. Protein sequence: CASSYLAGETQYF.